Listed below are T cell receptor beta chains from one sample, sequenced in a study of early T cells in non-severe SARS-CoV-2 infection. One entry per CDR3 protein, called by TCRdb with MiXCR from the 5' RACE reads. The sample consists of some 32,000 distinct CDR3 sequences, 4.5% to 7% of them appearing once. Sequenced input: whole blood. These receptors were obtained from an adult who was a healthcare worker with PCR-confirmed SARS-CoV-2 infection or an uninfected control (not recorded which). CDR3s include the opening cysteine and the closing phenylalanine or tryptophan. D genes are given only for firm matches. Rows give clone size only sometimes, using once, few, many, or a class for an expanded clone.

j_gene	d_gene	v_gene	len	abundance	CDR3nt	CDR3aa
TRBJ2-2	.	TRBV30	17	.	TGTGCCTGGAGTACCACACCCCTCCTTGGACGAACCGGGGAGCTGTTTTTT	CAWSTTPLLGRTGELFF
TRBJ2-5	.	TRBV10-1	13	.	TGCGCCAGCTCGTCGGGCTTCCAAGAGACCCAGTACTTC	CASSSGFQETQYF
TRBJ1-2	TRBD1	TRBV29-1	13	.	TGCAGCGCTGCAGGGGGCACAAACTATGGCTACACCTTC	CSAAGGTNYGYTF
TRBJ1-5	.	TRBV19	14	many	TGTGCCAGTATGAGCGCGGAAGGCAATCAGCCCCAGCATTTT	CASMSAEGNQPQHF
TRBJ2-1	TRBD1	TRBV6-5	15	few	TGTGCCAGCAGTGCAATAAACAGGGGTTGGGATGAGCAGTTCTTC	CASSAINRGWDEQFF
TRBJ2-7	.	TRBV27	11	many	TGTGCCAGCAGGACGGGGTACGAGCAGTACTTC	CASRTGYEQYF
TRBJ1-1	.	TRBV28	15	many	TGTGCCAGCAGTTTATTAGCAGGCGGGGGCACTGAAGCTTTCTTT	CASSLLAGGGTEAFF
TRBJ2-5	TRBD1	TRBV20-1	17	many	TGCAGTGCTCTTTGCCCCCGACAGGGATTAGTCAGAGAGACCCAGTACTTC	CSALCPRQGLVRETQYF
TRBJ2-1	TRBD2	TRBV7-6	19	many	TGTGCCAGCAGCTCCGACCTACCTTGGACTAGCGGGAGCTATGATGAGCAGTTCTTC	CASSSDLPWTSGSYDEQFF
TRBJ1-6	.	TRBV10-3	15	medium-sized	TGTGCCATCAGTGAGTCGCCAGCCCGTAATTCACCCCTCCACTTT	CAISESPARNSPLHF
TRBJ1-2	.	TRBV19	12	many	TGTGCCAGTAGTATCCGGGGCTATGGCTACACCTTC	CASSIRGYGYTF
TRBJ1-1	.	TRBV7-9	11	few	TGTGCCAGCAGCTTCGGCGCTGAAGCTTTCTTT	CASSFGAEAFF
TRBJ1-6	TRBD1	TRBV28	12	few	TGTGCCATAGGACAGGGCTCTTCACCCCTCCACTTT	CAIGQGSSPLHF
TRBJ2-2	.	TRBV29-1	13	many	TGCAGCGCTCGACAGCCGAACACCGGGGAGCTGTTTTTT	CSARQPNTGELFF
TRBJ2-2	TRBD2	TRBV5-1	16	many	TGCGCCAGCAGCCCAGGGACTAGCCCCGGGGCGGGGGAGCTGTTTTTT	CASSPGTSPGAGELFF
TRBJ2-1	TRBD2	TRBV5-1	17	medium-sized	TGCGCCAGCAGCTTGGCCTCGCTAGCGGGGTCCTACAATGAGCAGTTCTTC	CASSLASLAGSYNEQFF
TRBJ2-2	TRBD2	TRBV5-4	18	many	TGTGCCAGCACCCGAGTCGAGCGGGAGGTTCTTGCGGCCGGGGAGCTGTTTTTT	CASTRVEREVLAAGELFF
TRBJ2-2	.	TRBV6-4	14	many	TGTGCCAGCAGTGAAGGCAGGGACACCGGGGAGCTGTTTTTT	CASSEGRDTGELFF
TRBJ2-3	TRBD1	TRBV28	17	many	TGTGCCAGCAGTTTACCTCACGGACAGGGGGCGATGGATACGCAGTATTTT	CASSLPHGQGAMDTQYF
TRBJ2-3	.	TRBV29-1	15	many	TGCAGCATGACGGAGGCAGGCCTCCGCACAGATACGCAGTATTTT	CSMTEAGLRTDTQYF
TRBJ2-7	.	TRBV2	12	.	TGTGCCAGCAGTGGAACGCCCTACGAGCAGTACTTC	CASSGTPYEQYF
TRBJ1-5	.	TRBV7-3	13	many	TGTGCCAGCAGCTTTCGGCAGGGCCAGCCCCAGCATTTT	CASSFRQGQPQHF
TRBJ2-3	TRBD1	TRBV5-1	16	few	TGCGCCAGCAGCTTTGGGACAGGGGGCCGTCGTGATACGCAGTATTTT	CASSFGTGGRRDTQYF
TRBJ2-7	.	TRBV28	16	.	TGTGCCAGCAGTTTCCCCACAGGACTCGCTTCCTACGAGCAGTACTTC	CASSFPTGLASYEQYF
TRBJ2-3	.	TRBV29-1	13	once	TGCAGCGTTGAATGGGGGAACACAGATACGCAGTATTTT	CSVEWGNTDTQYF
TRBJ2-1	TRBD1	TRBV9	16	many	TGTGCCAGCAGCGTAGGAGGGACAGGGGGTTACAATGAGCAGTTCTTC	CASSVGGTGGYNEQFF
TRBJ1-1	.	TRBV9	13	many	TGTGCCAGCAGCGTAGACAGCAACACTGAAGCTTTCTTT	CASSVDSNTEAFF
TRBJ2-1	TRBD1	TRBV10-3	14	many	TGTGCCATACAGGGGGAACGCTCCTACAATGAGCAGTTCTTC	CAIQGERSYNEQFF
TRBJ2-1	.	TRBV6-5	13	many	TGTGCCAGCAGTCTACAGGGTTTCAATGAGCAGTTCTTC	CASSLQGFNEQFF
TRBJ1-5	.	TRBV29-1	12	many	TGCAGCGTTGGCCACAGCAATCAGCCCCAGCATTTT	CSVGHSNQPQHF
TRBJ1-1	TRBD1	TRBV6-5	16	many	TGTGCCAGCAGTTACTCGATAGCAGGGGGGAACACTGAAGCTTTCTTT	CASSYSIAGGNTEAFF
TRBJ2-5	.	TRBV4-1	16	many	TGCGCCAGCAGCCGGACAGCTACCACGTCCCAAGAGACCCAGTACTTC	CASSRTATTSQETQYF
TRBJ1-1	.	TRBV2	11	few	TGTGCCAGCAGTGAAGGGCTAGAAGCTTTCTTT	CASSEGLEAFF
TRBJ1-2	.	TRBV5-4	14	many	TGTGCCAGCAGCACGACCAGGGGAGGCGGTGGCTACACCTTC	CASSTTRGGGGYTF
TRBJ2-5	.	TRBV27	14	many	TGTGCCAGCAGTTCCTGGGGAGGCCAAGAGACCCAGTACTTC	CASSSWGGQETQYF
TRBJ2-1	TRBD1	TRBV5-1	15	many	TGCGCCAGCAGCTTGGAGGACAGGCGTATGGATGAGCAGTTCTTC	CASSLEDRRMDEQFF
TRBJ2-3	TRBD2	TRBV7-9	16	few	TGTGCCAGCAGCTTAGGCGTAGCGGGAGGCACAGATACGCAGTATTTT	CASSLGVAGGTDTQYF
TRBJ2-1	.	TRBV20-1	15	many	TGCAGTGCTAGATTTTCGAGCGGAGGTTACAATGAGCAGTTCTTC	CSARFSSGGYNEQFF
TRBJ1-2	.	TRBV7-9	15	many	TGTGCCAGCAGCTCGACGGTGCCGTTTATGGATGGCTACACCTTC	CASSSTVPFMDGYTF
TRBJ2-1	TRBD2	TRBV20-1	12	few	TGCAGCGGGGGACTAGCGGGATCGCAGCAGTTCTTC	CSGGLAGSQQFF
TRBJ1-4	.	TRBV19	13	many	TGTGCCACCTCTCGGGGTTTCGGTGAAAAACTGTTTTTT	CATSRGFGEKLFF
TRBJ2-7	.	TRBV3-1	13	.	TGTGCCAGCAGAAACGGGGGATACTACGAGCAGTACTTC	CASRNGGYYEQYF
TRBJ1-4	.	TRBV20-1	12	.	TGCAGTGCTAGGTCTCTGTGGGAAAAACTGTTTTTT	CSARSLWEKLFF
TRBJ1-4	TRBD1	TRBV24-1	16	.	TGTGCCACCAGTGACCGCGGACAGGCCTTTAATGAAAAACTGTTTTTT	CATSDRGQAFNEKLFF
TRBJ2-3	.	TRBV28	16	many	TGTGCCAGCAGTTCCCCCCAGGGGGGAGTGACAGATACGCAGTATTTT	CASSSPQGGVTDTQYF
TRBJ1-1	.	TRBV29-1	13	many	TGCAGCGTCCGCACACAGGCGAACACTGAAGCTTTCTTT	CSVRTQANTEAFF